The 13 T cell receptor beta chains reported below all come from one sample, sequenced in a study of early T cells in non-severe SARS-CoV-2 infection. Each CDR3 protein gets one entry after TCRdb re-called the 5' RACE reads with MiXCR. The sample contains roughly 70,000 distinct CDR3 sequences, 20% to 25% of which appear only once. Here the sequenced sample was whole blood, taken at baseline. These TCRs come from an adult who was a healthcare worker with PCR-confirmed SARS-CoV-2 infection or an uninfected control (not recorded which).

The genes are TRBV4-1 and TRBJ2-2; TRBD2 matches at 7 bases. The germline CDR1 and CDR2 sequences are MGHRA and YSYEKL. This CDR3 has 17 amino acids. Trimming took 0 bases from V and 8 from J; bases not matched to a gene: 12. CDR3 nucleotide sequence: TGCGCCAGCAGCCAAGAGCCCGGGACTCCGGGGGGTGGGGAGCTGTTTTTT. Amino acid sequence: CASSQEPGTPGGGELFF.

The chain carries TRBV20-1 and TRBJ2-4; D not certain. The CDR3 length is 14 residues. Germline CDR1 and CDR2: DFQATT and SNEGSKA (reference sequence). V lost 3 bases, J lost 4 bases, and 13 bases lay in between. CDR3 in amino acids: CSARNPRGKNIQYF. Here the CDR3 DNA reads TGCAGTGCTAGGAACCCCCGAGGTAAAAACATTCAGTACTTC.

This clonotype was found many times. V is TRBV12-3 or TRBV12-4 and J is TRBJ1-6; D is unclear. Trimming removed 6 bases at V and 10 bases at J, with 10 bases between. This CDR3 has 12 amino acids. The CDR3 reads CASRSGVSPLHF. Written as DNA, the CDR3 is TGTGCCAGCAGGTCCGGGGTGTCACCCCTCCACTTT.

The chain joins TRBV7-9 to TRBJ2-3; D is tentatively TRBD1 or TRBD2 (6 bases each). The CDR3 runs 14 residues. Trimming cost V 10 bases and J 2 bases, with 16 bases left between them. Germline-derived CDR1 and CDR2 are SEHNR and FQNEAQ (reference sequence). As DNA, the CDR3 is TGTGCCAAATCTCTGGAGGGGGACACAGATACGCAGTATTTT. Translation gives CAKSLEGDTDTQYF.

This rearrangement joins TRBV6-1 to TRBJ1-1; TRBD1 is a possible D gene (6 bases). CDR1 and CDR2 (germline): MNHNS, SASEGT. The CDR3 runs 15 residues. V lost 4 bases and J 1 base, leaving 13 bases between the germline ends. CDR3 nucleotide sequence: TGTGCCAGCAGTGCGCAACCGGGGGCGAACACTGAAGCTTTCTTT. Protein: CASSAQPGANTEAFF.

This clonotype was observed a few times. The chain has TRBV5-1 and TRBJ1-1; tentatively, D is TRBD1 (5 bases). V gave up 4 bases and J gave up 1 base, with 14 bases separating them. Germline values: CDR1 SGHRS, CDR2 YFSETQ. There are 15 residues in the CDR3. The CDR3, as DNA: TGCGCCAGCAGCCCCGAAGGCGGGGGGAACACTGAAGCTTTCTTT. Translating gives CASSPEGGGNTEAFF.

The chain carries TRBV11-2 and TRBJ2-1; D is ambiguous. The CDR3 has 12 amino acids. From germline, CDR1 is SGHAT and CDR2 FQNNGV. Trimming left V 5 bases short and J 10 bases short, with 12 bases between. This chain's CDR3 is CASSPEVGEQFF. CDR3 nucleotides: TGTGCCAGCAGCCCTGAGGTGGGCGAGCAGTTCTTC. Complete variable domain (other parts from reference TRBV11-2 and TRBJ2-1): EAGVAQSPRYKIIEKRQSVAFWCNPISGHATLYWYQQILGQGPKLLIQFQNNGVVDDSQLPKDRFSAERLKGVDSTLKIQPAKLEDSAVYLCASSPEVGEQFFGPGTRLTVL.

The CDR3 sequence is CASSQPTRSSYNEQFF. CDR3 DNA sequence: TGCGCCAGCAGCCAACCTACCAGGAGCTCCTACAATGAGCAGTTCTTC. The chain couples TRBV4-1 to TRBJ2-1, with D unclear. The V gene lost 2 bases and the J gene lost 0 bases, with 11 bases spanning the gap. The CDR3 covers 16 residues. Germline-derived CDR1 and CDR2 are MGHRA and YSYEKL.

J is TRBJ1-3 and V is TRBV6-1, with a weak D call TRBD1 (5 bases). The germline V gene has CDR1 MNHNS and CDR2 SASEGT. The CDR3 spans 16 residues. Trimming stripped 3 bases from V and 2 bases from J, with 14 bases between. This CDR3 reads CASSDPSTVTGNTIYF. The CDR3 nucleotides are TGTGCCAGCAGTGACCCTTCGACAGTCACTGGAAACACCATATATTTT.

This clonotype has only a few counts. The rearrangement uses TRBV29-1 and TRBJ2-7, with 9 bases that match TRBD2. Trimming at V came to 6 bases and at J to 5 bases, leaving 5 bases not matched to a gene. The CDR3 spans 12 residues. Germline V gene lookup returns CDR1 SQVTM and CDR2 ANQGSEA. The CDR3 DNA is TGCAGCGTAGAACTAGCGGGTAACGAGCAGTACTTC. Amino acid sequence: CSVELAGNEQYF.

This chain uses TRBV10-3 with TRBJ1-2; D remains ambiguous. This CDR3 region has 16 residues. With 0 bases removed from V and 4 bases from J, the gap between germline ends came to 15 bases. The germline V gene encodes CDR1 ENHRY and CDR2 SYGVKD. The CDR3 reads CAISESAGLATYGYTF. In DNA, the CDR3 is TGTGCCATCAGTGAGTCCGCGGGCCTAGCCACCTATGGCTACACCTTC.

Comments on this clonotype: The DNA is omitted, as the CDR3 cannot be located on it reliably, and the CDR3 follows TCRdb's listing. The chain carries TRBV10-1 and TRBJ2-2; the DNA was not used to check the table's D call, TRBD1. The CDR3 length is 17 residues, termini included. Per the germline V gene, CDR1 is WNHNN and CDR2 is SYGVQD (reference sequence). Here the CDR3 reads CASSESGGREIPGSCFF.

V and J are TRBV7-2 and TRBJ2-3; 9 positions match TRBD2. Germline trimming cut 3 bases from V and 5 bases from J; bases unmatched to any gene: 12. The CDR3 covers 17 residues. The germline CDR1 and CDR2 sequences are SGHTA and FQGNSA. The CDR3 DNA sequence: TGTGCCAGCAGCTTGCCCGTACTAGCGGGTAAGGGAGATACGCAGTATTTT. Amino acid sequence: CASSLPVLAGKGDTQYF.